One sample yielded the 21 T cell receptor beta chains listed below, sequenced in a study of blood T cells in healthy people across ages (dated by TCRdb to 2015 to 2017). The library was made by 5' RACE. For sequencing, an Illumina HiSeq 2500 was employed. A second PCR of about 6 to 12 cycles was performed with a sample-barcoded 5' primer and a J-beta primer mix. TCRdb reprocessing: public reads trimmed at Q25 with fastp, clones called with MiXCR, in-frame beta chains kept. CDR3 protein sequences are deduplicated, and each keeps its most common genes and DNA. The sample table records over 600,000 distinct CDR3 sequences; more than 55% of these occur just once. The ten largest clonotypes hold approximately 24% of the sample. Material: blood. These TCRs come from a man aged 35 to 55 in good health.

Only a few counts were recorded for this clonotype. This chain uses TRBV15 with TRBJ2-5, with 10 bases lining up with TRBD2. Germline assignment: CDR1 LNHNV and CDR2 YYDKDF (reference sequence). The ends lost 2 bases at V and 5 bases at J; junction bases unmatched: 8. There are 16 residues in the CDR3. The CDR3 spells CATSRKLLAGEETQYF. The DNA for the CDR3 is TGTGCCACCAGCAGAAAACTTCTAGCGGGGGAGGAGACCCAGTACTTC.

This clonotype was observed a handful of times. The gene calls are TRBV6-5 and TRBJ2-7; 7 bases align to TRBD2. Trimming took 2 bases from V and 10 from J; bases not matched to a gene: 2. The CDR3 extends over 11 amino acids. CDR1 MNHEY and CDR2 SVGAGI come from the germline V gene. CDR3 bases: TGTGCCAGCAGTTACCGGGGGGTCCAGTACTTC. Protein sequence: CASSYRGVQYF.

This rearrangement joins TRBV11-3 to TRBJ2-7; D unclear. Germline V CDR1 and CDR2: SGHNT, YENEEA. The V and J ends lost 6 bases and 2 bases respectively, with 11 bases between them. The CDR3 is made up of 13 amino acids. The CDR3 reads CASRPDGTYEQYF. The CDR3 nucleotides are TGTGCCAGCAGACCCGACGGAACCTACGAGCAGTACTTC.

The rearrangement links TRBV24-1 to TRBJ2-1, with unresolved D. V was clipped by 5 bases and J by 5 bases, with 12 bases between them. The germline CDR1 and CDR2 sequences are KGHDR and SFDVKD. The CDR3 has 14 residues. CDR3 in amino acids: CATSAMNSDNEQFF. As DNA, the CDR3 is TGTGCCACCAGTGCAATGAATTCGGACAATGAGCAGTTCTTC.

The rearrangement joins TRBV7-2 to TRBJ2-1; D might be TRBD2 (5 bases). Germline CDR1 reads SGHTA; CDR2 reads FQGNSA. V was pared by 1 base and J by 6 bases, with 22 bases between. This CDR3 contains 18 residues. DNA of the CDR3: TGTGCCAGCAGCTTAGTTGAATTAACTATCGGAGGAACCAATGAGCAGTTCTTC. Translated: CASSLVELTIGGTNEQFF.

This chain uses TRBV7-9 with TRBJ2-3, with TRBD1 identical over 11 bases. Germline CDR1 SEHNR, CDR2 FQNEAQ (reference sequence). Germline trimming cut 5 bases from V and 7 bases from J; bases unmatched to any gene: 8. The CDR3 has 15 residues. CDR3 DNA sequence: TGTGCCAGCAGCCCCGGGACAGGGGGAGTGAATACGCAGTATTTT. Protein sequence: CASSPGTGGVNTQYF.

The chain employs TRBV7-2 and TRBJ2-3, with a weak D call TRBD2 (6 bases). This CDR3 is 15 amino acids long. V lost 0 bases and J 2 bases, leaving 9 bases between the germline ends. Germline V gene data show CDR1 as SGHTA and CDR2 as FQGNSA. CDR3 sequence (DNA): TGTGCCAGCAGCTTAGCCCGCGGGGCCACAGATACGCAGTATTTT. Translation gives CASSLARGATDTQYF.

Turning to this clonotype: One end of the junction fails to match germline, which may point to a read error. This sequence joins TRBV3-1 and TRBJ1-2, with 7 bases fitting TRBD1. The CDR3 totals 14 residues. The germline gives CDR1 LGHDT, CDR2 YNNKEL (reference sequence). CDR3 region: CSSSQETGTYGYTF. CDR3 coding DNA: TGTTCCAGCAGCCAAGAGACAGGGACTTATGGCTACACCTTC.

This rearrangement joins TRBV7-2 to TRBJ1-2; perhaps TRBD1 as D (6 bases). CDR1 and CDR2 (germline): SGHTA, FQGNSA. There are 12 residues in the CDR3. V was pared by 3 bases and J by 7 bases, with 9 bases between. CDR3 sequence reads: CASSFPGAGYTF. As DNA, the CDR3 is TGTGCCAGCAGCTTCCCAGGGGCTGGCTACACCTTC.

This clonotype was counted a few times. The chain recombines TRBV15 with TRBJ1-1; perhaps TRBD1 as D (5 bases). Trimming removed 1 base at V and 1 base at J, with 19 bases between. The CDR3 totals 18 residues. Germline V gene sequence: CDR1 LNHNV, CDR2 YYDKDF (reference sequence). CDR3 amino acids: CATSRGLKRGLENTEAFF. The CDR3 bases are TGTGCCACCAGCAGAGGCCTTAAAAGGGGCTTGGAGAACACTGAAGCTTTCTTT.

The chain is built from TRBV20-1 and TRBJ2-4, with D uncertain. The DNA end is a closer match to TRBJ2-7, so the J assignment may be wrong. Germline V lookup: CDR1 DFQATT, CDR2 SNEGSKA (reference sequence). This CDR3 has 12 residues. CDR3 residues: CSARDLSNEQYF. DNA of the CDR3: TGCAGTGCTAGAGATCTGTCGAACGAGCAGTACTTC.

This CDR3 reads CASSRPGPVYF. DNA of the CDR3: TGTGCCAGCAGTCGACCGGGACCCGTGTATTTT. The chain recombines TRBV12-3 or TRBV12-4 with TRBJ2-3; possibly TRBD1 or TRBD2 for D (5 bases each). Trimming cost V 5 bases and J 14 bases, with 14 bases left between them. The CDR3 length is 11 residues.

CDR3 sequence: CSRSSGANVLTF. CDR3 sequence (DNA): TGCAGTAGAAGCTCTGGGGCCAACGTCCTGACTTTC. V is TRBV20-1 and J is TRBJ2-6; D unresolved. The CDR3 has 12 amino acids. Trimming took off 8 bases at V and 0 bases at J, with 5 bases between the two ends. Germline lookup yields CDR1 DFQATT and CDR2 SNEGSKA (reference sequence).

The rearrangement uses TRBV25-1 and TRBJ1-6; 7 nucleotides agree with TRBD1. The CDR3 extends over 14 amino acids. V gave up 9 bases and J gave up 7 bases; unmatched junction bases: 9. CDR1 and CDR2 from the germline V gene are MGHDK and SYGVNS. CDR3 sequence (DNA): TGTGCCAGTATAGCCGGGACAGAGAATTCACCCCTCCACTTT. Amino acids: CASIAGTENSPLHF.

The DNA of the CDR3 is TGTGCCAGCAGCTCCGAACCTAGCGTCGGGGAGCTGTTTTTT. Translating it yields CASSSEPSVGELFF. The gene calls are TRBV11-2 and TRBJ2-2; a weak D match, TRBD2 (6 bases). The CDR3 extends over 14 amino acids. Per the germline V gene, CDR1 is SGHAT and CDR2 is FQNNGV. V was trimmed by 4 bases and J by 7 bases, leaving 13 bases between them.

This chain joins TRBV7-8 and TRBJ2-6, with 7 bases identical to TRBD1. V dropped 3 bases and J dropped 5; count of bases not matched to a gene: 7. Germline CDR1 SGHVS, CDR2 FQNEAQ. The CDR3 loop spans 16 amino acids. CDR3 nucleotides: TGTGCCAGCAGCTTGGGGACAGACTGGAGGGCCAACGTCCTGACTTTC. Translated, it gives CASSLGTDWRANVLTF.

The J gene is TRBJ2-1, the V gene TRBV20-1, with D perhaps TRBD1 or TRBD2 (5 bases each). The V end was cut by 0 bases, the J end by 10 bases, with 19 bases between. This CDR3 spans 15 amino acids. Germline CDR1 is DFQATT and CDR2 is SNEGSKA (reference sequence). The CDR3 DNA follows: TGCAGTGCTAGAGACAGGGATACTTCGGGGCTCGAGCAGTTCTTC. It codes for CSARDRDTSGLEQFF.

The J gene is TRBJ2-1, the V gene TRBV20-1; tentative D call: TRBD2 (7 bases). Trimming left V 1 base short and J 8 bases short, with 18 bases between. Germline V gene lookup returns CDR1 DFQATT and CDR2 SNEGSKA (reference sequence). The CDR3 contains 15 residues. The CDR3 nucleotides read TGCAGTGCTAGAGCGGCGGGGGCCCTACGGCATGAGCAGTTCTTC. Amino acid sequence: CSARAAGALRHEQFF.

This clonotype has a handful of counts. The DNA of the CDR3 is TGTGCCAGCAGCTTACTCGGGGGGAGCACAGATACGCAGTATTTT. Protein product: CASSLLGGSTDTQYF. This sequence joins TRBV7-9 and TRBJ2-3; 7 bases align to TRBD2. The CDR3 length is 15 residues. Germline lookup yields CDR1 SEHNR and CDR2 FQNEAQ (reference sequence). Germline trimming cut 2 bases from V and 0 bases from J; bases unmatched to any gene: 2.

The chain is built from TRBV2 and TRBJ2-6; D possibly matches TRBD1 or TRBD2 (5 bases each). The V end lost 8 bases, the J end lost 0 bases, and 14 bases lay between the germline ends. CDR1 is SNHLY, CDR2 FYNNEI, per germline. The CDR3 loop spans 16 amino acids. The CDR3 nucleotides are TGTGCCAGCTCTCCCGGGGCCCCCTCTGGGGCCAACGTCCTGACTTTC. This encodes CASSPGAPSGANVLTF.

In its sample, this clonotype was seen a few times. The rearrangement links TRBV29-1 to TRBJ2-1; D may correspond to TRBD1 or TRBD2 (5 bases each). The CDR3 totals 12 residues. Germline-derived CDR1 and CDR2 are SQVTM and ANQGSEA. V lost 4 bases and J lost 7, with 11 bases in between. DNA of the CDR3: TGCAGCGTTGTTTGGGACCCTAATGAGCAGTTCTTC. Amino acids: CSVVWDPNEQFF.